This TCR beta chain was profiled in a study of blood T cell repertoires in COVID-19. Looking at the study overall: Italy, Spain and the United States were the sources of the convalescent and acute COVID-19 samples.

Germline V CDR1 and CDR2: MNHEY, SVGAGI. With V trimmed by 5 bases and J by 6 bases, 9 bases remained unmatched. This CDR3 has 14 residues. Only in-frame clones appear in the TCRdb table, and some are missing; sequencing was by immunoSEQ multiplex PCR. Found here are some 340,000 clones, around 87% of them singletons; the top ten hold roughly 5.3%. Residents of around 24 US areas, aged about 18 to 95 years, made up the participants. Participants were placed into cohorts based on the clinical history they reported. What the recovered Cohort 3 donors had was two negative PCRs, clearance, or symptom resolution.

This receptor was identified in a woman aged 25 to 39 who had recovered from COVID-19. This sequence joins TRBV6-5 and TRBJ2-7; 8 positions agree with TRBD1. Sequenced: PBMCs or T cells enriched from blood (not recorded which). The CDR3 coding sequence is TGTGCCAGCAGTAGACAGGGGCAAAAGTCCGAGCAGTACTTC. It specifies CASSRQGQKSEQYF.